The 9 T cell receptor beta chains reported below all come from one sample, sequenced in a study of regulatory T cells in long-lasting Graves disease. HTBI primers from iRepertoire and Arm-PCR of CDR3 regions yielded the TCR beta libraries. TCRdb re-called the multiplex PCR reads with MiXCR, one entry per CDR3 protein. The table has 500,000 to 700,000 distinct CDR3 sequences, about 16% seen once. This sample's time point: newly diagnosed GD, antithyroid drugs for less than 3 months. Making the TCR library involved RNA that had been extracted from PBMCs. This sample was also put to use in a study of T cells in Graves' hyperthyroidism and ophthalmopathy.

The input for sequencing was peripheral blood mononuclear cells (PBMCs), taken at new diagnosis, from a patient treated with antithyroid drugs. The receptors stem from a woman in her 30s with Graves disease.

There are a few counts of this clonotype. The chain joins TRBV20-1 to TRBJ1-6; D is uncertain. The CDR3 has 13 residues. V was pared by 1 base and J by 8 bases, with 9 bases between. Germline assignment: CDR1 DFQATT and CDR2 SNEGSKA (reference sequence). This chain's CDR3 is CSARANRDSPLHF. CDR3 DNA sequence: TGCAGTGCTAGAGCAAACAGAGATTCACCCCTCCACTTT.

This clonotype was counted only a few times. This chain links TRBV29-1 with TRBJ2-7; the match to TRBD2 covers 7 bases. This CDR3 is built from 11 residues. V lost 7 bases, J lost 2 bases, and 2 bases stayed unmatched. Germline assignment: CDR1 SQVTM and CDR2 ANQGSEA. The CDR3 coding sequence is TGCAGCGGTGCGGGGGCCTACGAGCAGTACTTC. Residues: CSGAGAYEQYF.

This clonotype has only a few counts. This chain links TRBV7-9 with TRBJ2-7; 8 nucleotides line up with TRBD1. Looked up from germline, CDR1 is SEHNR and CDR2 is FQNEAQ (reference sequence). J gave up 1 base and V 5 bases, and 7 bases lay outside the gene matches. There are 15 residues in the CDR3. The CDR3 DNA sequence: TGTGCCAGCAGCCCCAGGACAGGGATGTCCTACGAGCAGTACTTC. Encoded protein: CASSPRTGMSYEQYF.

This clonotype was recorded at least ten times. The chain couples TRBV11-2 to TRBJ2-2; D unresolved. Trimming shortened V by 1 base and J by 3 bases, and 6 bases separated the two germline ends. Germline loops: CDR1 SGHAT, CDR2 FQNNGV. The CDR3 is 14 amino acids. Here the CDR3 reads CASSLVLDTGELFF. CDR3 DNA sequence: TGTGCCAGCAGCTTAGTACTCGACACCGGGGAGCTGTTTTTT.

This clonotype has a count of ten or more. The CDR3 bases are TGTGCCACGATGGGGGGCTCCTACAATGAGCAGTTCTTC. This gives the protein CATMGGSYNEQFF. The chain is built from TRBV28 and TRBJ2-1, with D maybe TRBD2 (6 bases). Trimming took 10 bases from V and 0 from J, leaving 10 bases between them. This CDR3 comprises 13 residues. Germline V gene data show CDR1 as MDHEN and CDR2 as SYDVKM.

As DNA, the CDR3 is TGTGCCAGCAGTAAAACCCAGGGGGTCGGCTACACAGATACGCAGTATTTT. It yields the protein CASSKTQGVGYTDTQYF. This sequence joins TRBV6-1 and TRBJ2-3, with 7 bases matching TRBD1. The CDR3 is 17 amino acids. V was pared by 5 bases and J by 2 bases, with 13 bases of the junction left unmatched. Per germline, CDR1 MNHNS and CDR2 SASEGT.

As concerns this clonotype: A read error may account for a junction end that differs from germline. V gene TRBV20-1 combines with J gene TRBJ2-7, with D maybe TRBD2 (6 bases). In germline, CDR1 is DFQATT, CDR2 SNEGSKA (reference sequence). The CDR3 loop spans 15 amino acids. CDR3 residues: CSARDRRRASHEQYF. DNA of the CDR3: TGCAGTGCTAGAGATAGGCGGAGGGCCTCCCACGAGCAGTACTTC.

This clonotype came up a few times. CDR3 amino acids: CASSPRDRGGASNSPLHF. CDR3 bases: TGTGCCAGCAGCCCTAGAGACAGGGGAGGGGCCTCTAATTCACCCCTCCACTTT. V usage is TRBV7-8 and J usage is TRBJ1-6; the match to TRBD1 covers 8 bases. There are 18 residues in the CDR3. The trim removed 5 bases at V and 6 bases at J, leaving 15 bases unmatched. Per germline, CDR1 SGHVS and CDR2 FQNEAQ.

Only a few counts were recorded for this clonotype. This chain connects TRBV2 to TRBJ2-1; TRBD2 might be the D (6 bases). In germline, CDR1 is SNHLY, CDR2 FYNNEI. The CDR3 is 19 amino acids. V was trimmed by 5 bases and J by 0 bases, leaving 23 bases between them. The CDR3 coding sequence is TGTGCCAGCAGTCTGAGGAGTTTAGCGGTCCCTAGCTCCTACAATGAGCAGTTCTTC. Translating it yields CASSLRSLAVPSSYNEQFF.